This is a list of T cell receptor beta chains from one sample in a study of blood T cells in healthy people across ages. TCRdb re-called the 5' RACE reads through MiXCR, storing one row per CDR3 protein. The sample holds roughly 800,000 distinct CDR3 sequences; 40% to 65% are singletons and the top ten take around 40%. The source material was blood. The receptors were gathered from a man aged 80 or over in good health. CDR3s include the opening cysteine and the closing phenylalanine or tryptophan. D genes are given only for firm matches. Size is omitted from some rows. Given values are once, few, many or a class for expanded clones.

few	TRBV3-1	.	TRBJ2-1	TGTGCCAGCAGCCTACTAGGGGGGTCCTACAATGAGCAGTTCTTC	CASSLLGGSYNEQFF
.	TRBV5-1	.	TRBJ1-2	TGCGCCAGCAGCGCGGACGCTACTAACTATGGCTACACCTTC	CASSADATNYGYTF
.	TRBV24-1	TRBD2	TRBJ2-1	TGTGCCACCAGTGAAACCCCAGGGACTAGCGGAGGATACAATGAGCAGTTCTTC	CATSETPGTSGGYNEQFF
.	TRBV12-3/TRBV12-4	.	TRBJ2-1	TGTGCCAGCAGTCCCCGTGGCTCTGCCAATGAGCAGTTCTTC	CASSPRGSANEQFF
.	TRBV29-1	TRBD2	TRBJ2-1	TGCAGCGTACTACCGACTAGCGGGAGTCCATTGTACAATGAGCAGTTCTTC	CSVLPTSGSPLYNEQFF
.	TRBV7-2	.	TRBJ2-2	TGTGCCAGCGGGACTGACAACACCGGGGAGCTGTTTTTT	CASGTDNTGELFF
.	TRBV12-3/TRBV12-4	.	TRBJ2-7	TGTGCCAGCAATCGGGCAGGGGGGACCTCGGGCTACGAGCAGTACTTC	CASNRAGGTSGYEQYF
few	TRBV20-1	.	TRBJ2-6	TGCAGTGCTGATCCTGGGGCCAACGTCCTGACTTTC	CSADPGANVLTF
.	TRBV11-1	.	TRBJ2-1	TGTGCCAGCAGCGCACTCTTCTCTAGAGGGGTATACAATGAGCAGTTCTTC	CASSALFSRGVYNEQFF
few	TRBV20-1	TRBD1	TRBJ2-7	TGCAGTGCTAGGGCCCGGCAGGGGGCCTTCGACGAGCAGTACTTC	CSARARQGAFDEQYF
.	TRBV2	.	TRBJ2-5	TGTGCCAGCAGCCCCTCTTTGAACCTCCAAGAGACCCAGTACTTC	CASSPSLNLQETQYF
.	TRBV4-2	.	TRBJ2-2	TGTGCCAGCAGCCCGACGGGGCAGAGGGGGGAGCTGTTTTTT	CASSPTGQRGELFF
few	TRBV27	TRBD2	TRBJ2-7	TGTGCCAGCAGTCCCCTCGGGGGGACCTACGAGCAGTACTTC	CASSPLGGTYEQYF
few	TRBV2	.	TRBJ2-7	TGTGCCAGCAGTGTGTTTACGGTGGGCGAGCAGTACTTC	CASSVFTVGEQYF
.	TRBV5-1	.	TRBJ2-5	TGCGCCAGCAGCTCGTCGGACCTAACCTACAATGAGCAGTACTTC	CASSSSDLTYNEQYF
.	TRBV6-5	.	TRBJ1-2	TGTGCCAGCAGCCCCGCAGGGGCGCTTGGCTATGGCTACACCTTC	CASSPAGALGYGYTF
.	TRBV29-1	.	TRBJ1-1	TGCAGCGTTGAAGATCTTGTGGGGGCAGGATGGGAAAACACTGAAGCTTTCTTT	CSVEDLVGAGWENTEAFF
.	TRBV5-1	.	TRBJ2-7	TGCGCCAGCAGCTTCACCACCACCGCTGTGGGAGTTGAGCAGTACTTC	CASSFTTTAVGVEQYF
few	TRBV11-1	.	TRBJ2-3	TGTGCCAGCAGTTGGGGTACTAGCACAGATACGCAGTATTTT	CASSWGTSTDTQYF
.	TRBV6-6	TRBD2	TRBJ2-3	TGTGCCAGCAGTTACAGGGCGGGAGGACTCACTGATACGCAGTATTTT	CASSYRAGGLTDTQYF
few	TRBV10-3	.	TRBJ2-1	TGTGCCATCAGTTCCCCCTCGGGGGGCGGCGACAATGAGCAGTTCTTC	CAISSPSGGGDNEQFF
.	TRBV28	TRBD1	TRBJ2-7	TGTGCCAGCGGACGGACAGGGCTTGTGGGGGAGCAGTACTTC	CASGRTGLVGEQYF
few	TRBV12-3/TRBV12-4	TRBD2	TRBJ2-1	TGTGCCAGCAGTGGCCTCGGGGGGGTTAGTGAGCAGTTCTTC	CASSGLGGVSEQFF
few	TRBV6-2/TRBV6-3	TRBD2	TRBJ2-7	TGTGCCAGCAGTTACTCCCCGACTAGCGGACTCTACAATGAGCAGTACTTC	CASSYSPTSGLYNEQYF
.	TRBV30	.	TRBJ2-7	TGTGCCTGGACGCCTAACTCCTACGAGCAGTACTTC	CAWTPNSYEQYF
few	TRBV29-1	.	TRBJ2-1	TGCAGCGTAAATAGCGGCTACAATGAGCAGTTCTTC	CSVNSGYNEQFF
.	TRBV20-1	TRBD1	TRBJ2-1	TGCAGTGCTAGAGATGTAGGACAGGTTTACAATGAGCAGTTCTTC	CSARDVGQVYNEQFF
.	TRBV28	TRBD1	TRBJ1-6	TGTGCCAGCAGTGCACAGGGGAGCTCCTATAATTCACCCCTCCACTTT	CASSAQGSSYNSPLHF
few	TRBV2	TRBD2	TRBJ2-7	TGTGCCACCTGGGGACTAGCGGACGGGCGGGGCTTTTACGAGCAGTACTTC	CATWGLADGRGFYEQYF
.	TRBV3-1	TRBD2	TRBJ2-1	TGTGCCAGCAGCCCTAGGGGAAGGGCGGGAGACTACAATGAGCAGTTCTTC	CASSPRGRAGDYNEQFF
.	TRBV13	TRBD1	TRBJ2-2	TGTGCCAGCAGCTTCAGGGGGTCCGGGGAGCTGTTTTTT	CASSFRGSGELFF
.	TRBV9	TRBD2	TRBJ2-7	TGTGCCAGCAGCGTAGGAATGGGACTAGCGGGCAGGGGGCAGTACTTC	CASSVGMGLAGRGQYF
.	TRBV28	TRBD1	TRBJ2-2	TGTGCCAGCAGTCAATCCGGGACAGGGACCGGGGAGCTGTTTTTT	CASSQSGTGTGELFF
.	TRBV20-1	TRBD1	TRBJ2-5	TGCAGTGCAAGGGACAGACAAGAGACCCAGTACTTC	CSARDRQETQYF
.	TRBV2	TRBD1	TRBJ1-5	TGTGCCAGCAGGCGGACAGGGGGTAGCAGGGCCCAGCCCCAGCATTTT	CASRRTGGSRAQPQHF
many	TRBV9	.	TRBJ1-2	TGTGCCAGCAGCCCACAGGACACGTTGTATGGCTACACCTTC	CASSPQDTLYGYTF
few	TRBV9	.	TRBJ2-7	TGTGCCAGCGGGTCGACAGGCTACGAGCAGTACTTC	CASGSTGYEQYF
few	TRBV24-1	TRBD1	TRBJ2-1	TGTGCCACCAGTGAACAACAGGGGAGACAGTTCTTC	CATSEQQGRQFF
few	TRBV6-1	.	TRBJ1-1	TGTGCCAGCAGTGGGGGCGGACGATGGGAGTTTAACACTGAAGCTTTCTTT	CASSGGGRWEFNTEAFF
.	TRBV20-1	TRBD2	TRBJ2-3	TGCAGTGCCCAAGAGGGCGGTAGCGGGAGGGCTGGGAGATACGCGTATTTT	CSAQEGGSGRAGRYAYF
.	TRBV4-3	TRBD2	TRBJ2-3	TGCGCCAGCAGCCAATCAGGACTAGCGGGAGATGGGGGGGCAGATACGCAGTATTTT	CASSQSGLAGDGGADTQYF
.	TRBV7-8	TRBD1	TRBJ1-6	TGTGCCAGCACCACCACGAGGGACAGCAATTCACCCCTCCACTTT	CASTTTRDSNSPLHF
once	TRBV5-6	.	TRBJ1-6	TGTGCCAGCAGCGTGGCTTCGGCCTTTGTCCTCCACTTT	CASSVASAFVLHF
.	TRBV6-2/TRBV6-3	.	TRBJ2-5	TGTGCCAGCATGAGGGAGACCCAGTACTTC	CASMRETQYF
.	TRBV7-2	.	TRBJ2-1	TGTGCCAGCAGCTTAATAAGTCTAGCCGACAATGAGCAGTTCTTC	CASSLISLADNEQFF
.	TRBV24-1	TRBD1	TRBJ1-5	TGTGCCACCAGTGATACACAGGGGACGGTTCAGCCCCAGCATTTT	CATSDTQGTVQPQHF
.	TRBV11-1	TRBD1	TRBJ2-5	TGTGCCAGCAGCTTAGGAAGCCCACACACGGACAGGGTAATTCCGGAGACCCAGTACTTC	CASSLGSPHTDRVIPETQYF
.	TRBV4-1	TRBD2	TRBJ2-3	TGCGCCAGCAGCCAGCCGACGAGCGGGAGTGTGCACAGATACGCGTATTTT	CASSQPTSGSVHRYAYF
many	TRBV7-2	.	TRBJ2-7	TGTGCCAGCAGGGGGGCCGGGACCACCTACGAGCAGTACTTC	CASRGAGTTYEQYF
many	TRBV12-5	.	TRBJ1-4	TGTGCTAGTGGAACCGGTGCAACTAATGAAAAACTGTTTTTT	CASGTGATNEKLFF
few	TRBV5-1	.	TRBJ2-7	TGCGCCAGCAGCTTGTTAGAGGGAACCCAACGGCAGTACTTC	CASSLLEGTQRQYF
.	TRBV7-2	.	TRBJ2-7	TGTGCCAGCAGCTTAGCGTTCGATTTTGGGGGAGCCTACGAGCAGTACTTC	CASSLAFDFGGAYEQYF
.	TRBV7-9	TRBD2	TRBJ2-7	TGTGCCAGCAGCGGACTAGCGGGAGCTAGATCTTACGAGCAGTACTTC	CASSGLAGARSYEQYF
.	TRBV11-1	.	TRBJ2-3	TGTGCCAGCAGCTTAGTAAGGAGTACGCAGTATTTT	CASSLVRSTQYF
.	TRBV7-2	.	TRBJ2-1	TGTGCCAGCACGTCAAGCGGAAACTCCTACAATGAGCAGTTCTTC	CASTSSGNSYNEQFF
.	TRBV3-1	TRBD2	TRBJ2-3	TGTGCCAGCAGCCCAGGACCTAGCGGGAGGGCTGCAGATACGCAGTATTTT	CASSPGPSGRAADTQYF